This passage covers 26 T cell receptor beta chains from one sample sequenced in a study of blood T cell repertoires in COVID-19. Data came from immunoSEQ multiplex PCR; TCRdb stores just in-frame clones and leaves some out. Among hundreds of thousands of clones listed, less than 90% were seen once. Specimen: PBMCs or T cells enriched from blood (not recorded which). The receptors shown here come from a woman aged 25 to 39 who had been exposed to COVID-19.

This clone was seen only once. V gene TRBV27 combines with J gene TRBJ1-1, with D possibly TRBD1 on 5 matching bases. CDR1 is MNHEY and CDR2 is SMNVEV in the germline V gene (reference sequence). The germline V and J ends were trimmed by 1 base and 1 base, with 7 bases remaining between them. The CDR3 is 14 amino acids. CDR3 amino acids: CASSLLTANTEAFF. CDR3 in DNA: TGTGCCAGCAGTTTATTGACAGCGAACACTGAAGCTTTCTTT.

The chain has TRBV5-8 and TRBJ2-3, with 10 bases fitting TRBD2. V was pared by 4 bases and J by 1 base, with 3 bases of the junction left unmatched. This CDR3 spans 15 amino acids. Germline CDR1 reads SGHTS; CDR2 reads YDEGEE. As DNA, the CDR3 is TGTGCCAGCAGCCCCGGGACTAGCGGCACAGATACGCAGTATTTT. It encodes CASSPGTSGTDTQYF.

The CDR3 DNA is TGTGCCAGCTCACGAAACACCGGGACTGGAAGCACAGATACGCAGTATTTT. It specifies CASSRNTGTGSTDTQYF. The chain joins TRBV18 to TRBJ2-3; maybe TRBD2 (6 bases). The germline V gene encodes CDR1 KGHSH and CDR2 LQKENI. The CDR3 has 17 residues. Trimming took 4 bases from V and 0 from J, leaving 17 bases between them.

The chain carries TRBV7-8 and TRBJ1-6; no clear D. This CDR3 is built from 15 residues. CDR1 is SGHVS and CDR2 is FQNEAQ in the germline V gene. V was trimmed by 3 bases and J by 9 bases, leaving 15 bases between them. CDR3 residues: CASSFSGEGRSPLHF. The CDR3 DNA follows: TGTGCCAGCAGCTTTAGCGGTGAAGGTCGTTCACCCCTCCACTTT.

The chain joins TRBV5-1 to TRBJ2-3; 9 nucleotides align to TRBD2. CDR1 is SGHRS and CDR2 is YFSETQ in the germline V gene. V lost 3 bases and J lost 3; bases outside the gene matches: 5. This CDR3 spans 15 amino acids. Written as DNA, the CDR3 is TGCGCCAGCAGCTATTCGGGACTAGCAACAGATACGCAGTATTTT. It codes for CASSYSGLATDTQYF.

CDR3 residues: CATSDFRDRVDNEQFF. The CDR3 coding sequence is TGTGCCACCAGTGATTTTAGGGACAGGGTGGACAATGAGCAGTTCTTC. The rearrangement uses TRBV24-1 and TRBJ2-1, with 9 nucleotides matching TRBD1. The junction had 5 bases not matched to a gene; V was cut back by 1 base and J by 5 bases. Germline V gene lookup returns CDR1 KGHDR and CDR2 SFDVKD. CDR3 length: 16 amino acids.

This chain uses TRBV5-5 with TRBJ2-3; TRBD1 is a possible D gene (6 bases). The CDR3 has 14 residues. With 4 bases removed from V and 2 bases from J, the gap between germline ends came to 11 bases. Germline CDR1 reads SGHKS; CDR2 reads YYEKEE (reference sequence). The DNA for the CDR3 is TGTGCCAGCAGCGGGGGCCGATACACAGATACGCAGTATTTT. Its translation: CASSGGRYTDTQYF.

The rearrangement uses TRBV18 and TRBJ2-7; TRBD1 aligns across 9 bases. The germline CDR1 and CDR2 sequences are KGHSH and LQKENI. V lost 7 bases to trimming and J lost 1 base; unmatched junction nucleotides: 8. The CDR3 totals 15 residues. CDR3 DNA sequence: TGTGCCAGCTTTTCCGGGACAGGGAAATCCTACGAGCAGTACTTC. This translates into CASFSGTGKSYEQYF.

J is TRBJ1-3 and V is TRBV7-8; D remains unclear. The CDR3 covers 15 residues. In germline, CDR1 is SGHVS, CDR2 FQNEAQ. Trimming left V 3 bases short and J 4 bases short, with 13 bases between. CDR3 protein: CASSFSSEYGNTIYF. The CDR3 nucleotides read TGTGCCAGCAGCTTCTCGTCCGAGTACGGAAACACCATATATTTT.

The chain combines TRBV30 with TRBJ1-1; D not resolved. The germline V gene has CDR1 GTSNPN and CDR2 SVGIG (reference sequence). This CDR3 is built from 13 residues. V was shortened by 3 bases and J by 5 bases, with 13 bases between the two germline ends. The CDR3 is CAWSALPGTEAFF. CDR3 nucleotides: TGTGCCTGGAGCGCCCTCCCGGGGACTGAAGCTTTCTTT.

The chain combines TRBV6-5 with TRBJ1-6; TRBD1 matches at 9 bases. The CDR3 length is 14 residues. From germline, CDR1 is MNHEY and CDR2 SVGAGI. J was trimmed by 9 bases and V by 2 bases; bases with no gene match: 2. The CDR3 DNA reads TGTGCCAGCAGTTACAGACAGGGGGGTTCACCCCTCCACTTT. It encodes CASSYRQGGSPLHF.

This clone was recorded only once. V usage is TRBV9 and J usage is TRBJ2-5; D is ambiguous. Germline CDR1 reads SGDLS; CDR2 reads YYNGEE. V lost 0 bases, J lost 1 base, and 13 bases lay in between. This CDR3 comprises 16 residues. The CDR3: CASSVGLERGQETQYF. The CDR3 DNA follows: TGTGCCAGCAGCGTAGGTCTAGAAAGAGGCCAAGAGACCCAGTACTTC.

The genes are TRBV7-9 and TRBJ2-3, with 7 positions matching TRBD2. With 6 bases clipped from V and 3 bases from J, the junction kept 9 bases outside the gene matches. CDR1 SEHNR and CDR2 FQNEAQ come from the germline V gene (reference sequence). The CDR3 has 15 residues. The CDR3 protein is CASSSTSEWTDTQYF. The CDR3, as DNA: TGTGCCAGCAGTAGTACTAGCGAGTGGACAGATACGCAGTATTTT.

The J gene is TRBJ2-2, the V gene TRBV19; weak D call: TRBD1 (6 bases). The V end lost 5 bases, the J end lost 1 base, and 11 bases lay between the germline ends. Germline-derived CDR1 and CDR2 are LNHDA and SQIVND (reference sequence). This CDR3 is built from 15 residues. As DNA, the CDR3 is TGTGCCAGTAGTTGGGACACTCTGAACACCGGGGAGCTGTTTTTT. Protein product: CASSWDTLNTGELFF.

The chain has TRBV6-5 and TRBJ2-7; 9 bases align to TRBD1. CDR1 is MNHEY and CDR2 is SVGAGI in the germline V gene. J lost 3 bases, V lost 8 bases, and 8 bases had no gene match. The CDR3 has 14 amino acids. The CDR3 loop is CASRRGQGFYEQYF. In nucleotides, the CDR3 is TGTGCCAGCCGCCGGGGACAGGGTTTCTACGAGCAGTACTTC.

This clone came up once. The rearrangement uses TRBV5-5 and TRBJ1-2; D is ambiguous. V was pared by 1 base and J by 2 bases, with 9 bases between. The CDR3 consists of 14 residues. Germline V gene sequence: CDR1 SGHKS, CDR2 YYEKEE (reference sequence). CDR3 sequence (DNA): TGTGCCAGCAGCTTGTACGGAGACAACTATGGCTACACCTTC. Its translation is CASSLYGDNYGYTF.

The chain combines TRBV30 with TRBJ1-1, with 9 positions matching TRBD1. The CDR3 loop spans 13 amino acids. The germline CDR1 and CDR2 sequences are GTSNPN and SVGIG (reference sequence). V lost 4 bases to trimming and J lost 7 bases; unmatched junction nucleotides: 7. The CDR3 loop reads CAWTMGTGNEAFF. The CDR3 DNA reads TGTGCCTGGACCATGGGGACAGGGAATGAAGCTTTCTTT.

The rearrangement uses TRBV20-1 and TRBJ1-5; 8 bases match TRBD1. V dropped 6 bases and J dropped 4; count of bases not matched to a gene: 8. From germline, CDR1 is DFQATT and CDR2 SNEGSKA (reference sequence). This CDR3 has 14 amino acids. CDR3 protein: CSASGQGRNQPQHF. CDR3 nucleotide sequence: TGCAGTGCAAGTGGACAGGGTAGGAATCAGCCCCAGCATTTT.

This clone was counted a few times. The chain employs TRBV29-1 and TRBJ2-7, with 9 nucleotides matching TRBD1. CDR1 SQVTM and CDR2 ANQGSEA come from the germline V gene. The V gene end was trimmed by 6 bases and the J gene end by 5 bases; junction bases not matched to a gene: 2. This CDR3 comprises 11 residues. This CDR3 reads CSVGTGHEQYF. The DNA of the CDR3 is TGCAGCGTGGGGACAGGGCACGAGCAGTACTTC.

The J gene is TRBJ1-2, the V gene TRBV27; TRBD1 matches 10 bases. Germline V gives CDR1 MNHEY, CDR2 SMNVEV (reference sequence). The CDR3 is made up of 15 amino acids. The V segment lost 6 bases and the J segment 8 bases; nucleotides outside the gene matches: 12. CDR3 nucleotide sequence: TGTGCCAGCAGGAGCCGGGACAGGGGCTTTGGGGGCTACACCTTC. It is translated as CASRSRDRGFGGYTF.

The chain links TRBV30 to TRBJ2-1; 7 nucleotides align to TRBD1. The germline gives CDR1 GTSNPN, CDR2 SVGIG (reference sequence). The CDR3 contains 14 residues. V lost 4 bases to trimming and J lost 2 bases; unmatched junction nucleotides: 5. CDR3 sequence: CAWKRQGPYNEQFF. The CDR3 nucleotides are TGTGCCTGGAAAAGACAGGGCCCCTACAATGAGCAGTTCTTC.

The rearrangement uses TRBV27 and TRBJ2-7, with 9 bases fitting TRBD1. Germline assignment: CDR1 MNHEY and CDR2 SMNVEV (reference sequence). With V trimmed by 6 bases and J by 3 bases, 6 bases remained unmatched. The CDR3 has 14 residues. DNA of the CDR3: TGTGCCAGCAGGGGGCCGGGACAGGGCTACGAGCAGTACTTC. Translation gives CASRGPGQGYEQYF.

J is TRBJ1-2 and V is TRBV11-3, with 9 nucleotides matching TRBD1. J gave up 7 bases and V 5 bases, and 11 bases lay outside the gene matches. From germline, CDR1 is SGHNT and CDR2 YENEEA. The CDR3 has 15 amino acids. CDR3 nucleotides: TGTGCCAGCAGCCACCCGACAGGGGGGATCTCTGGCTACACCTTC. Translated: CASSHPTGGISGYTF.

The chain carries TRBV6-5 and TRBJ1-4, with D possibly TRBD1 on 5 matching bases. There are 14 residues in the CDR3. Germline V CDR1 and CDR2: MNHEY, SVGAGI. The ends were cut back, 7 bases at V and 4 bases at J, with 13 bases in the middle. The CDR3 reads CASNLFGGNEKLFF. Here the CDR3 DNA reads TGTGCCAGCAACCTCTTCGGGGGTAATGAAAAACTGTTTTTT.

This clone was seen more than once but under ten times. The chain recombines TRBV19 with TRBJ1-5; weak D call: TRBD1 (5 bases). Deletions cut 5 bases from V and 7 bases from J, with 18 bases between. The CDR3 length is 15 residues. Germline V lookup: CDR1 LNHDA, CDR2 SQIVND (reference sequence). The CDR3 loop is CASSLLQEEGQPQHF. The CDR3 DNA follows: TGTGCCAGTAGTCTACTCCAGGAGGAGGGGCAGCCCCAGCATTTT.

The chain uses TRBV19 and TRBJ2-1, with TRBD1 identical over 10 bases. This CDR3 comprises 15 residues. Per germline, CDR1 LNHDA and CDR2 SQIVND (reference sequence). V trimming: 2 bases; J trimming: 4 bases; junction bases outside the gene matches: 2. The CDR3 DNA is TGTGCCAGTAGTATATGGACAGGGGGTTACAATGAGCAGTTCTTC. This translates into CASSIWTGGYNEQFF.